This entry features one T cell receptor beta chain sequence. Its antigen is not known. The study ran its PCR with 60 Vbeta and 13 Jbeta primers. Produced via immunoSEQ multiplex PCR; TCRdb's table is partial and in-frame only. Among over 200,000 clones listed, 78% were seen once. The sample comes from a study of cytomegalovirus exposure and HLA in healthy donors. Study-level points and caveats: TCR beta V segments were, for the most part, productive about 87% or about 30% of the time in an earlier analysis. V- and J-gene trimming of TCR beta was linked (in a later analysis) to a missense DCLRE1C variant.

The receptor comes from a male donor in good health and CMV-seronegative. The source material was PBMCs.

This CDR3 is CASSTLPWGQGGDEQYF. The CDR3 DNA reads TGTGCCAGCAGTACCTTACCCTGGGGCCAGGGAGGGGACGAGCAGTACTTC. The chain joins TRBV2 to TRBJ2-7; TRBD2 matches 7 bases. The V and J ends lost 5 bases and 5 bases, in that order; junction bases with no gene match: 18. CDR1 and CDR2 (germline): SNHLY, FYNNEI. CDR3 size: 17 residues.